Shown below are 28 T cell receptor beta chains from a single sample sequenced in a study of cytomegalovirus exposure and HLA in healthy donors. Amplification used 60 Vbeta primers and 13 Jbeta primers. Only in-frame clones appear in the TCRdb table, and some are missing; sequencing was by immunoSEQ multiplex PCR. The data include tens of thousands of clones; the top ten clones carry approximately 2.9%. The material sequenced was PBMCs. Receptors originate from a middle-aged man in good health and CMV-seronegative.

CDR3 loop: CASSYMWRSSGNTIYF. The CDR3 DNA follows: TGTGCCAGCAGTTATATGTGGCGGAGCTCTGGAAACACCATATATTTT. This sequence joins TRBV6-5 and TRBJ1-3; D remains unclear. Trimming stripped 3 bases from V and 0 bases from J, with 12 bases between. Germline V gene sequence: CDR1 MNHEY, CDR2 SVGAGI. The CDR3 is 16 residues long.

The chain combines TRBV4-1 with TRBJ1-1, with 10 positions matching TRBD1. The CDR3 runs 15 residues. Germline V gives CDR1 MGHRA, CDR2 YSYEKL. J gave up 4 bases and V 0 bases, and 2 bases lay outside the gene matches. The CDR3 nucleotides read TGCGCCAGCAGCCAAGAGGACAGGGGGGCCACTGAAGCTTTCTTT. Residues: CASSQEDRGATEAFF.

V gene TRBV5-1 combines with J gene TRBJ2-2, with D possibly TRBD2 on 5 matching bases. Trimming took off 0 bases at V and 4 bases at J, with 16 bases between the two ends. This CDR3 has 17 residues. CDR1 SGHRS and CDR2 YFSETQ come from the germline V gene. CDR3 in amino acids: CASSLEVRGFSTGELFF. The CDR3 DNA is TGCGCCAGCAGCTTGGAGGTTCGGGGATTCAGCACCGGGGAGCTGTTTTTT.

This chain links TRBV5-1 with TRBJ2-7; 12 nucleotides match TRBD2. Germline trimming cut 4 bases from V and 2 bases from J; bases unmatched to any gene: 19. This CDR3 spans 20 amino acids. Germline V gene lookup returns CDR1 SGHRS and CDR2 YFSETQ. The CDR3 loop is CASSPKSTSGGPRSTYEQYF. CDR3 coding DNA: TGCGCCAGCAGCCCGAAATCGACTAGCGGGGGCCCAAGATCGACCTACGAGCAGTACTTC.

The rearrangement links TRBV4-1 to TRBJ2-3; 7 bases map to TRBD2. With 2 bases clipped from V and 2 bases from J, the junction kept 7 bases outside the gene matches. Looked up from germline, CDR1 is MGHRA and CDR2 is YSYEKL. There are 16 residues in the CDR3. The CDR3 sequence is CASSQLAGDITDTQYF. Written as DNA, the CDR3 is TGCGCCAGCAGCCAATTGGCGGGGGATATCACAGATACGCAGTATTTT.

The chain recombines TRBV4-1 with TRBJ1-1; 9 nucleotides match TRBD1. The V segment lost 6 bases and the J segment 6 bases; nucleotides outside the gene matches: 8. CDR1 and CDR2 from the germline V gene are MGHRA and YSYEKL. This CDR3 has 14 amino acids. CDR3 in amino acids: CASRKGQGLAEAFF. CDR3 DNA sequence: TGCGCCAGCAGGAAGGGACAGGGTCTCGCTGAAGCTTTCTTT.

The rearrangement joins TRBV4-1 to TRBJ1-1; perhaps TRBD1 as D (6 bases). Between the trimmed V and J ends, which lost 4 bases and 2 bases, there was a span of 11 bases. This CDR3 region has 14 residues. Looked up from germline, CDR1 is MGHRA and CDR2 is YSYEKL. CDR3 region: CASSLPDRNTEAFF. The CDR3, as DNA: TGCGCCAGCAGCCTTCCGGACAGAAACACTGAAGCTTTCTTT.

The chain is built from TRBV6-5 and TRBJ1-1; no firm D call. Between the trimmed V and J ends, which lost 0 bases and 0 bases, there was a span of 5 bases. This CDR3 is built from 14 residues. Germline V gene data show CDR1 as MNHEY and CDR2 as SVGAGI. CDR3 DNA: TGTGCCAGCAGTTACTCCGTAATGAACACTGAAGCTTTCTTT. Translated: CASSYSVMNTEAFF.

The chain is built from TRBV30 and TRBJ1-2; TRBD1 agrees at 12 bases. CDR1 is GTSNPN and CDR2 is SVGIG in the germline V gene (reference sequence). This CDR3 has 16 residues. With 3 bases clipped from V and 8 bases from J, the junction kept 13 bases outside the gene matches. The CDR3 region is CAWRNRDRGRAEGYTF. CDR3 sequence (DNA): TGTGCCTGGAGAAACCGGGACAGGGGGCGAGCAGAAGGCTACACCTTC.

The chain combines TRBV5-1 with TRBJ1-2, with D hard to call. Trimming pared 6 bases from V and 3 bases from J, leaving 12 bases between. The CDR3 has 13 amino acids. Germline CDR1 is SGHRS and CDR2 is YFSETQ. The CDR3 nucleotides are TGCGCCAGCAAACGCAGGTTGGACTATGGCTACACCTTC. Translated: CASKRRLDYGYTF.

The chain links TRBV6-6 to TRBJ1-5; D is undetermined. V was clipped by 3 bases and J by 5 bases, with 5 bases between them. This CDR3 is built from 12 residues. CDR1 and CDR2 (germline): MNHNY, SVGAGI (reference sequence). The CDR3 coding sequence is TGTGCCAGCAGTTATCGCGATCAGCCCCAGCATTTT. It encodes CASSYRDQPQHF.

This chain joins TRBV5-1 and TRBJ2-3; tentative D call: TRBD2 (5 bases). Per the germline V gene, CDR1 is SGHRS and CDR2 is YFSETQ. The CDR3 consists of 15 residues. The ends were cut back, 3 bases at V and 5 bases at J, with 16 bases in the middle. CDR3 bases: TGCGCCAGCAGCTCCAAGGCCCTAGAGGGAGATACGCAGTATTTT. It codes for CASSSKALEGDTQYF. Looking up the rest from reference TRBV5-1 and TRBJ2-3 gives the full variable domain: KAGVTQTPRYLIKTRGQQVTLSCSPISGHRSVSWYQQTPGQGLQFLFEYFSETQRNKGNFPGRFSGRQFSNSRSEMNVSTLELGDSALYLCASSSKALEGDTQYFGPGTRLTVL.

The chain links TRBV18 to TRBJ2-5; possibly TRBD1 for D (6 bases). Deletions cut 8 bases from V and 5 bases from J, with 15 bases between. Germline values: CDR1 KGHSH, CDR2 LQKENI. CDR3 size: 13 residues. For the CDR3, the DNA is TGTGCCAGCACCGGGGTCCAGGGGGAGACCCAGTACTTC. This gives the protein CASTGVQGETQYF.

CDR3: CAITPGHSTGNMSNQPQHF. CDR3 coding DNA: TGTGCCATCACCCCTGGTCACTCCACAGGGAATATGAGCAATCAGCCCCAGCATTTT. V usage is TRBV18 and J usage is TRBJ1-5; weak D call: TRBD1 (6 bases). Per germline, CDR1 KGHSH and CDR2 LQKENI. Trimming pared 10 bases from V and 1 base from J, leaving 29 bases between. The CDR3 is 19 amino acids.

The chain couples TRBV6-4 to TRBJ1-5, with D unresolved. The germline CDR1 and CDR2 sequences are MRHNA and SNTAGT. This CDR3 spans 15 amino acids. Between the trimmed V and J ends, which lost 8 bases and 0 bases, there was a span of 14 bases. CDR3 sequence: CASPPGGLSNQPQHF. The CDR3, as DNA: TGTGCCAGCCCCCCGGGTGGCCTTAGCAATCAGCCCCAGCATTTT.

The chain couples TRBV7-2 to TRBJ2-3, with 10 nucleotides matching TRBD1. The CDR3 runs 16 residues. The J segment lost 1 base and the V segment lost 5 bases, leaving 6 bases of the junction unmatched. CDR1 and CDR2 from the germline V gene are SGHTA and FQGNSA. CDR3 in DNA: TGTGCCAGCAGCCTGACAGGGGGCGCGGGCACAGATACGCAGTATTTT. As protein: CASSLTGGAGTDTQYF.

The chain links TRBV5-8 to TRBJ2-7; D remains ambiguous. The V gene's germline CDR1 is SGHTS and CDR2 YDEGEE. Trimming left V 3 bases short and J 2 bases short, with 12 bases between. The CDR3 length is 14 residues. This chain's CDR3 is CASSSTVSAYEQYF. CDR3 coding DNA: TGTGCCAGCAGCTCGACTGTGAGCGCCTACGAGCAGTACTTC.

V usage is TRBV7-9 and J usage is TRBJ2-1; 12 bases agree with TRBD1. Germline lookup yields CDR1 SEHNR and CDR2 FQNEAQ (reference sequence). The junction had 8 bases not matched to a gene; V was cut back by 0 bases and J by 8 bases. The CDR3 is 17 amino acids. As DNA, the CDR3 is TGTGCCAGCAGCTTAGCTACGGGACAGGGGGCGATGGATGAGCAGTTCTTC. Translated: CASSLATGQGAMDEQFF. The full variable domain, rest sourced from reference TRBV7-9 and TRBJ2-1, is DTGVSQNPRHKITKRGQNVTFRCDPISEHNRLYWYRQTLGQGPEFLTYFQNEAQLEKSRLLSDRFSAERPKGSFSTLEIQRTEQGDSAMYLCASSLATGQGAMDEQFFGPGTRLTVL.

This sequence joins TRBV7-3 and TRBJ1-1; 7 nucleotides line up with TRBD1. Trimming at V came to 6 bases and at J to 0 bases, leaving 16 bases not matched to a gene. The CDR3 covers 18 residues. The germline CDR1 and CDR2 sequences are SGHTA and FQGTGA. As DNA, the CDR3 is TGTGCCAGCAGACCCACCGGGACAGTACGCCTCGTGAACACTGAAGCTTTCTTT. It codes for CASRPTGTVRLVNTEAFF.

The genes are TRBV7-3 and TRBJ2-1, with 11 bases aligning to TRBD2. Trimming at V came to 1 base and at J to 8 bases, leaving 4 bases not matched to a gene. The CDR3 spans 15 residues. The germline V gene has CDR1 SGHTA and CDR2 FQGTGA. The CDR3 reads CASSLSLAGGYEQFF. CDR3 nucleotide sequence: TGTGCCAGCAGCTTAAGTCTAGCGGGGGGCTATGAGCAGTTCTTC. Together with reference TRBV7-3 and TRBJ2-1, the CDR3 gives the full variable domain: GAGVSQTPSNKVTEKGKYVELRCDPISGHTALYWYRQSLGQGPEFLIYFQGTGAADDSGLPNDRFFAVRPEGSVSTLKIQRTERGDSAVYLCASSLSLAGGYEQFFGPGTRLTVL.

The chain employs TRBV5-8 and TRBJ2-7, with 8 nucleotides matching TRBD2. Trimming cost V 5 bases and J 1 base; bases outside gene matches: 8. This CDR3 has 15 residues. In germline, CDR1 is SGHTS, CDR2 YDEGEE. CDR3 region: CASRGVAGLSYEQYF. CDR3 DNA: TGTGCCAGCAGGGGCGTAGCGGGGTTATCCTACGAGCAGTACTTC.

J is TRBJ1-4 and V is TRBV7-9, with D tentatively TRBD1 (6 bases). Trimming took 4 bases from V and 4 from J, leaving 10 bases between them. The CDR3 is 14 amino acids. Germline loops: CDR1 SEHNR, CDR2 FQNEAQ (reference sequence). The CDR3 protein is CASSSGENNEKLFF. The DNA of the CDR3 is TGTGCCAGCAGCTCAGGGGAAAATAATGAAAAACTGTTTTTT.

The V and J genes are TRBV5-1 and TRBJ2-1; 11 bases match TRBD2. The J segment lost 8 bases and the V segment lost 0 bases, leaving 4 bases of the junction unmatched. The length of the CDR3 is 15 residues. Germline V gives CDR1 SGHRS, CDR2 YFSETQ. CDR3: CASSLASGGPDEQFF. The DNA of the CDR3 is TGCGCCAGCAGCTTGGCTAGCGGGGGGCCGGATGAGCAGTTCTTC.

V and J are TRBV15 and TRBJ2-7, with D unclear. Trimming left V 8 bases short and J 7 bases short, with 18 bases between. The CDR3 covers 13 residues. Germline CDR1 reads LNHNV; CDR2 reads YYDKDF (reference sequence). CDR3 protein: CATQNDNLREQYF. The CDR3 DNA reads as TGTGCCACCCAAAACGACAACCTGAGAGAGCAGTACTTC. Combining the CDR3 with reference TRBV15 and TRBJ2-7 gives the whole variable domain DAMVIQNPRYQVTQFGKPVTLSCSQTLNHNVMYWYQQKSSQAPKLLFHYYDKDFNNEADTPDNFQSRRPNTSFCFLDIRSPGLGDTAMYLCATQNDNLREQYFGPGTRLTVT.

The chain carries TRBV6-4 and TRBJ1-6; 8 bases match TRBD1. Trimming cost V 6 bases and J 8 bases; bases outside gene matches: 12. Germline V CDR1 and CDR2: MRHNA, SNTAGT. This CDR3 is 16 amino acids long. CDR3 loop: CASRHGTGRLYSPLHF. CDR3 nucleotide sequence: TGTGCCAGCAGGCATGGGACAGGCCGCCTTTATTCACCCCTCCACTTT.

The chain recombines TRBV5-5 with TRBJ1-6; D is uncertain. V lost 4 bases to trimming and J lost 5 bases, with 10 bases between them. This CDR3 is 14 amino acids long. Per the germline V gene, CDR1 is SGHKS and CDR2 is YYEKEE (reference sequence). The CDR3 is CASSRQANNSPLHF. The CDR3 region has the DNA TGTGCCAGCAGCCGTCAGGCAAATAATTCACCCCTCCACTTT.

V and J are TRBV18 and TRBJ2-1; 12 bases are shared with TRBD1. Germline assignment: CDR1 KGHSH and CDR2 LQKENI. The CDR3 has 18 amino acids. The ends lost 3 bases at V and 8 bases at J; junction bases unmatched: 14. CDR3 loop: CASSPWDRGLILMYEQFF. The CDR3, as DNA: TGTGCCAGCTCACCTTGGGACAGGGGGCTTATTTTGATGTATGAGCAGTTCTTC.

This sequence joins TRBV19 and TRBJ2-1; 9 nucleotides line up with TRBD2. The germline V gene has CDR1 LNHDA and CDR2 SQIVND (reference sequence). CDR3 length: 15 amino acids. With V trimmed by 5 bases and J by 9 bases, 11 bases remained unmatched. Written as DNA, the CDR3 is TGTGCCAGTAGTGCCCCGGGGCGGGGGGGCGGTGAGCAGTTCTTC. Its protein product is CASSAPGRGGGEQFF.